A single sample is the source of the 3 T cell receptor beta chains below, sequenced in a study of blood T cell repertoires in COVID-19 (TCRdb year 2020). Libraries were prepared through the immunoSEQ multiplex PCR assay. TCRdb took this table from immuneACCESS and kept in-frame rearrangements with V and J called. Such tables lack part of the clones; where checked against another copy, unresolved V genes explain under half of the gap, and the rest is unexplained. This sample lists about 97,000 clones; around nine tenths were detected once. Of the sample, 15% falls within the top ten clones. Sample: peripheral blood. Every receptor here comes from a human donor in a cohort sampled during active COVID-19.

The rearrangement joins TRBV6-5 to TRBJ1-1, with 7 bases lining up with TRBD1. V lost 6 bases, J lost 4 bases, and 5 bases stayed unmatched. The CDR3 contains 13 residues. Germline V CDR1 and CDR2: MNHEY, SVGAGI. The CDR3 protein is CASSPDRATEAFF. The CDR3 DNA follows: TGTGCCAGCAGCCCCGACAGGGCCACTGAAGCTTTCTTT.

The rearrangement links TRBV27 to TRBJ2-7, with TRBD1 as a possible D gene (6 bases). CDR1 is MNHEY and CDR2 is SMNVEV in the germline V gene (reference sequence). The CDR3 contains 13 residues. V lost 1 base, J lost 2 bases, and 6 bases lay in between. CDR3 in DNA: TGTGCCAGCAGTTTATACAGGGCCTACGAGCAGTACTTC. It encodes CASSLYRAYEQYF.

The genes are TRBV18 and TRBJ1-5, with TRBD1 matching 8 bases. The CDR3 loop spans 16 amino acids. Germline V lookup: CDR1 KGHSH, CDR2 LQKENI. After removal of 6 bases from V and 6 bases from J, the junction contained 13 bases not matched to a gene. CDR3 sequence: CASSLTGDASVQPQHF. The CDR3 DNA follows: TGTGCCAGCTCGCTGACAGGGGACGCCTCCGTTCAGCCCCAGCATTTT.